One and the same sample provided the 10 T cell receptor beta chains below, sequenced in a study of shared clonotypes between healthy human individuals. Generated by immunoSEQ multiplex PCR, the TCRdb table keeps only in-frame clones and is missing some. Here the sample spans 2,500,000 or so clones, roughly nine tenths being singletons. Sequencing was carried out using naive CD4+ T cells sorted from blood. Subset described: CD45RA+ positively selected. These receptors all come from a man in his late teens or twenties in good health.

The rearrangement links TRBV7-2 to TRBJ2-7; 8 positions agree with TRBD2. Trimming cost V 4 bases and J 5 bases; bases outside gene matches: 7. In germline, CDR1 is SGHTA, CDR2 FQGNSA. The length of the CDR3 is 14 residues. The CDR3 nucleotides read TGTGCCAGCAGCTCGACGGGAGGGACGAACGAGCAGTACTTC. Translating gives CASSSTGGTNEQYF.

This clone was detected only once. The chain joins TRBV6-5 to TRBJ2-7; a possible D gene is TRBD2 (5 bases). Germline V gene lookup returns CDR1 MNHEY and CDR2 SVGAGI. The CDR3 contains 13 residues. V was pared by 5 bases and J by 2 bases, with 10 bases between. For the CDR3, the DNA is TGTGCCAGCAGTGAGGGCTCACCCTACGAGCAGTACTTC. This encodes CASSEGSPYEQYF.

Remarks on this clone: Other nucleotide sequences in the sample specify the same CDR3. This chain uses TRBV5-1 with TRBJ2-1; D might be TRBD2 (6 bases). Germline values: CDR1 SGHRS, CDR2 YFSETQ. The CDR3 is made up of 12 amino acids. V was pared by 4 bases and J by 8 bases, with 10 bases between. For the CDR3, the DNA is TGCGCCAGCAGCCCGGAGGGACATGAGCAGTTCTTC. Its translation is CASSPEGHEQFF.

The rearrangement links TRBV5-1 to TRBJ1-2; TRBD1 is a possible D gene (5 bases). The CDR3 loop spans 14 amino acids. Trimming took off 1 base at V and 4 bases at J, with 11 bases between the two ends. Germline V lookup: CDR1 SGHRS, CDR2 YFSETQ. CDR3 sequence reads: CASSLLQESYGYTF. The CDR3 nucleotides read TGCGCCAGCAGCTTGTTACAGGAGAGCTATGGCTACACCTTC.

This rearrangement joins TRBV10-3 to TRBJ1-1, with D maybe TRBD1 (5 bases). V was cut by 6 bases and J by 1 base, with 9 bases left in between. This CDR3 is built from 13 residues. Germline assignment: CDR1 ENHRY and CDR2 SYGVKD. The CDR3 DNA reads as TGTGCCATCAGGGACACTCCGAACACTGAAGCTTTCTTT. It is translated as CAIRDTPNTEAFF.

In this sample, this clone turned up once. The genes are TRBV19 and TRBJ2-7; TRBD1 matches at 10 bases. V was clipped by 5 bases and J by 2 bases; unmatched bases: 6. The CDR3 covers 15 residues. Per the germline V gene, CDR1 is LNHDA and CDR2 is SQIVND (reference sequence). This chain's CDR3 is CASSVPGQGPYEQYF. Written as DNA, the CDR3 is TGTGCCAGTAGTGTTCCGGGACAGGGGCCCTACGAGCAGTACTTC.

As regards this clone: Within the sample, other DNA sequences also encode this same CDR3. The chain combines TRBV10-3 with TRBJ2-5, with TRBD1 identical over 7 bases. Looked up from germline, CDR1 is ENHRY and CDR2 is SYGVKD. This CDR3 is built from 12 residues. Losses at the gene ends were 6 bases for V and 4 bases for J; bases not matched to a gene: 2. The CDR3 is CAISAGGETQYF. CDR3 coding DNA: TGTGCCATCAGCGCAGGGGGAGAGACCCAGTACTTC.

The CDR3 sequence: CASSAPGTSGGAGTQYF. CDR3 nucleotides: TGTGCCAGCAGCGCCCCCGGGACTAGCGGGGGGGCCGGTACGCAGTATTTT. The rearrangement uses TRBV9 and TRBJ2-3; 16 positions agree with TRBD2. The CDR3 contains 17 residues. V lost 3 bases and J lost 8; bases outside the gene matches: 9. CDR1 SGDLS and CDR2 YYNGEE come from the germline V gene.

Turning to this clone: The junction departs from germline at one end; a sequencing error may be responsible. This sequence joins TRBV5-1 and TRBJ2-1; D is perhaps TRBD2 (5 bases). CDR3 length equals 14 residues. Germline CDR1 reads SGHRS; CDR2 reads YFSETQ. The CDR3 nucleotides read TGCGCCAGCAGTTTGGCCACTAGTGTTCCTGAGCAGTTCTTC. Translating gives CASSLATSVPEQFF.

This chain connects TRBV6-5 to TRBJ1-4; 8 bases map to TRBD1. This CDR3 spans 15 amino acids. Germline-derived CDR1 and CDR2 are MNHEY and SVGAGI. The junction had 10 bases not matched to a gene; V was cut back by 5 bases and J by 8 bases. The CDR3 sequence is CASSVGQGVGEKLFF. CDR3 DNA: TGTGCCAGCAGTGTCGGACAGGGTGTAGGGGAAAAACTGTTTTTT.